There are many counts of the clone carrying this T cell receptor (beta chain). Its matching antigen is unknown. Trimming removed 5 bases at V and 3 bases at J, with 11 bases between. Looked up from germline, CDR1 is GTSNPN and CDR2 is SVGIG (reference sequence). The CDR3 is made up of 13 amino acids. The data stem from a study of T cells after yellow fever vaccination. Whole-study results and caveats: Researchers noted that a small share of clonotypes showed up in both CD4 and CD8 compartments. Highly abundant clonotypes carried over from the bulk population could end up in FACS-sorted repertoires as contaminants.

Template-switching 5'RACE yielded the TCR cDNA; a universal primer site and UMIs were added in the process. TCRdb re-analysed the 5' RACE reads in MiXCR, keeping a single row per CDR3 protein. This table has 200,000 to 300,000 distinct CDR3 sequences, approximately 6.8% appearing once. The chain has TRBV30 and TRBJ1-3; D remains ambiguous. The source was CD4+ T cells sorted from PBMCs, collected on the day of the yellow fever booster vaccination. The TCR comes from a young man who received the YFV17D yellow fever vaccine. In nucleotides, the CDR3 is TGTGCCTGGGGAAGGACGGGTGGAAACACCATATATTTT. This gives the protein CAWGRTGGNTIYF. Together with reference TRBV30 and TRBJ1-3, the CDR3 gives the full variable domain: SQTIHQWPATLVQPVGSPLSLECTVEGTSNPNLYWYRQAAGRGLQLLFYSVGIGQISSEVPQNLSASRPQDRQFILSSKKLLLSDSGFYLCAWGRTGGNTIYFGEGSWLTVV.